This TCR beta chain was observed in a study of blood T cell repertoires in COVID-19. Study in general: COVID-19 samples, acute and convalescent, were from the United States, Italy and Spain.

Donors were grouped by their self-reported clinical history. Cohort 3 donors were reported recovered after two negative PCRs, clearance, or symptom resolution. This CDR3 spans 16 amino acids. After removal of 4 bases from V and 4 bases from J, the junction contained 8 bases not matched to a gene. Per germline, CDR1 MGHRA and CDR2 YSYEKL. Data came from immunoSEQ multiplex PCR; TCRdb stores just in-frame clones and leaves some out. This table has 180,000 or so clones, roughly 83% appearing once. The source material was PBMCs or T cells enriched from blood (not recorded which). The chain carries TRBV4-1 and TRBJ2-5; 11 positions agree with TRBD1. This TCR derives from a woman aged 55-70 years who had recovered from COVID-19. DNA for the CDR3: TGCGCCAGCAGCCTACAACGGGGACAGGGGGGAGAGACCCAGTACTTC. Amino acids: CASSLQRGQGGETQYF.